Listed below are T cell receptor beta chains from one sample, sequenced in a study of a mutant IDH1 vaccine in newly diagnosed glioma. Using immunoSEQ multiplex PCR, the repertoire was profiled, and TCRdb retains in-frame clones only, with some absent. This sample has roughly 60,000 clones, with about 84% found just once. Antigens of these TCRs are unknown. The input for sequencing was PBMCs, taken from a glioma patient whose treatment included an IDH1 peptide vaccine. The receptors originated from a man aged 25-45 years with glioma. The CDR3 runs from the conserved cysteine through the conserved F or W. D genes are given only for firm matches. Where a row states a size, it is once, few, many or the class of an expanded clone; other rows omit it.

J gene: TRBJ2-7; clone size: NA; V gene: TRBV2; D gene: TRBD1; CDR3 protein: CASSGTGVGEQYF; CDR3 DNA: TGTGCCAGCAGCGGGACAGGGGTGGGGGAGCAGTACTTC
J gene: TRBJ1-2; clone size: NA; V gene: TRBV19; D gene: NA; CDR3 protein: CASSISAGNYGYTF; CDR3 DNA: TGTGCCAGTAGTATTTCGGCAGGGAACTATGGCTACACCTTC
J gene: TRBJ1-2; clone size: NA; V gene: TRBV6-1; D gene: NA; CDR3 protein: CASRDPEAFYGYTF; CDR3 DNA: TGTGCCAGCAGGGACCCCGAGGCTTTCTATGGCTACACCTTC
J gene: TRBJ2-1; clone size: once; V gene: TRBV5-8; D gene: TRBD2; CDR3 protein: CASSLSGGRTYNEQFF; CDR3 DNA: TGTGCCAGCAGTTTGAGCGGGGGGAGGACCTACAATGAGCAGTTCTTC
J gene: TRBJ2-1; clone size: NA; V gene: TRBV27; D gene: TRBD2; CDR3 protein: CASSPSGLAAYNEQFF; CDR3 DNA: TGTGCCAGCAGTCCCTCGGGACTAGCGGCCTACAATGAGCAGTTCTTC
J gene: TRBJ2-7; clone size: NA; V gene: TRBV19; D gene: TRBD1; CDR3 protein: CASRAPGGYEQYF; CDR3 DNA: TGTGCCAGTAGGGCCCCAGGGGGTTACGAGCAGTACTTC
J gene: TRBJ1-1; clone size: NA; V gene: TRBV19; D gene: TRBD1; CDR3 protein: CASSLGQMNTEAFF; CDR3 DNA: TGTGCCAGTAGCCTGGGACAGATGAACACTGAAGCTTTCTTT
J gene: TRBJ2-4; clone size: NA; V gene: TRBV11-2; D gene: TRBD2; CDR3 protein: CASSLDRGGQYF; CDR3 DNA: TGTGCCAGCAGCTTAGACCGGGGGGGTCAGTACTTC
J gene: TRBJ1-3; clone size: NA; V gene: TRBV5-1; D gene: TRBD1; CDR3 protein: CASSLWSRDRGDTIYF; CDR3 DNA: TGCGCCAGCAGCTTGTGGTCCAGGGACAGGGGAGACACCATATATTTT
J gene: TRBJ1-3; clone size: NA; V gene: TRBV5-5; D gene: NA; CDR3 protein: CASSGGQWSSGNTIYF; CDR3 DNA: TGTGCCAGCAGCGGTGGACAATGGAGCTCTGGAAACACCATATATTTT
J gene: TRBJ2-5; clone size: NA; V gene: TRBV21-1; D gene: NA; CDR3 protein: CASSKDKRETQYF; CDR3 DNA: TGTGCCAGCAGCAAAGATAAAAGGGAGACCCAGTACTTC
J gene: TRBJ2-3; clone size: NA; V gene: TRBV28; D gene: TRBD2; CDR3 protein: CASSTSGTSTDTQYF; CDR3 DNA: TGTGCCAGCAGTACTAGCGGGACTAGCACAGATACGCAGTATTTT
J gene: TRBJ1-6; clone size: NA; V gene: TRBV4-2; D gene: NA; CDR3 protein: CASSQDLERLSPLHF; CDR3 DNA: TGTGCCAGCAGCCAAGATCTGGAGAGACTTTCACCCCTCCACTTT
J gene: TRBJ1-2; clone size: NA; V gene: TRBV6-6; D gene: NA; CDR3 protein: CASSYPENYGYTF; CDR3 DNA: TGTGCCAGCAGTTACCCCGAGAACTATGGCTACACCTTC
J gene: TRBJ2-3; clone size: NA; V gene: TRBV13; D gene: TRBD2; CDR3 protein: CASSPWTSGSRTDTQYF; CDR3 DNA: TGTGCCAGCAGCCCTTGGACTAGCGGGAGTAGGACAGATACGCAGTATTTT
J gene: TRBJ1-4; clone size: NA; V gene: TRBV2; D gene: TRBD1; CDR3 protein: CASILDRGRGKLFF; CDR3 DNA: TGTGCCAGCATTCTGGACAGGGGGCGAGGAAAACTGTTTTTT
J gene: TRBJ1-4; clone size: NA; V gene: TRBV7-2; D gene: NA; CDR3 protein: CASSSIGGTTNEKLFF; CDR3 DNA: TGTGCCAGCAGCTCCATCGGGGGAACAACTAATGAAAAACTGTTTTTT
J gene: TRBJ1-4; clone size: NA; V gene: TRBV6-1; D gene: TRBD1; CDR3 protein: CASSETGTGAFKLFF; CDR3 DNA: TGTGCCAGCAGTGAAACCGGGACAGGGGCTTTTAAACTGTTTTTT
J gene: TRBJ2-3; clone size: NA; V gene: TRBV6-5; D gene: NA; CDR3 protein: CASSYYPVTDTQYF; CDR3 DNA: TGTGCCAGCAGTTACTATCCGGTCACAGATACGCAGTATTTT
J gene: TRBJ2-3; clone size: once; V gene: TRBV4-3; D gene: NA; CDR3 protein: CASSQARNTDTQYF; CDR3 DNA: TGCGCCAGCAGCCAAGCTAGAAACACAGATACGCAGTATTTT
J gene: TRBJ1-1; clone size: few; V gene: TRBV4-3; D gene: NA; CDR3 protein: CASSSWTGGFPEAFF; CDR3 DNA: TGCGCCAGCAGCTCATGGACGGGGGGATTCCCTGAAGCTTTCTTT
J gene: TRBJ2-5; clone size: once; V gene: TRBV7-2; D gene: NA; CDR3 protein: CASSGALWAETQYF; CDR3 DNA: TGTGCCAGCAGCGGAGCGCTATGGGCGGAGACCCAGTACTTC
J gene: TRBJ2-7; clone size: NA; V gene: TRBV19; D gene: TRBD1; CDR3 protein: CASSIRDSPYEQYF; CDR3 DNA: TGTGCCAGTAGTATACGGGACAGCCCCTACGAGCAGTACTTC
J gene: TRBJ2-3; clone size: NA; V gene: TRBV7-9; D gene: NA; CDR3 protein: CATGHGGTDTQYF; CDR3 DNA: TGTGCCACGGGGCACGGTGGCACAGATACGCAGTATTTT
J gene: TRBJ2-1; clone size: NA; V gene: TRBV11-1; D gene: TRBD2; CDR3 protein: CASSVWASGLSNEQFF; CDR3 DNA: TGTGCCAGCAGCGTCTGGGCTAGCGGGTTGTCGAATGAGCAGTTCTTC
J gene: TRBJ2-7; clone size: NA; V gene: TRBV5-4; D gene: NA; CDR3 protein: CASSLFNSYEQYF; CDR3 DNA: TGTGCCAGCAGCTTGTTCAACTCCTACGAGCAGTACTTC
J gene: TRBJ1-4; clone size: NA; V gene: TRBV28; D gene: TRBD1; CDR3 protein: CASSIGTGVGKLFF; CDR3 DNA: TGTGCCAGCTCCATCGGGACAGGGGTGGGAAAACTGTTTTTT
J gene: TRBJ2-5; clone size: NA; V gene: TRBV5-4; D gene: NA; CDR3 protein: CASSLGGGMGETQYF; CDR3 DNA: TGTGCCAGCAGCTTGGGTGGAGGGATGGGAGAGACCCAGTACTTC
J gene: TRBJ2-3; clone size: once; V gene: TRBV27; D gene: NA; CDR3 protein: CASIRTWSLSDTQYF; CDR3 DNA: TGTGCCAGCATCCGGACTTGGAGTCTGTCAGATACGCAGTATTTT
J gene: TRBJ2-3; clone size: NA; V gene: TRBV11-2; D gene: NA; CDR3 protein: CASSSGAGLTLTDTQYF; CDR3 DNA: TGTGCCAGCAGCTCCGGCGCGGGGTTAACGTTGACAGATACGCAGTATTTT
J gene: TRBJ2-5; clone size: NA; V gene: TRBV13; D gene: TRBD2; CDR3 protein: CASSVYREAGGGAKETQYF; CDR3 DNA: TGTGCCAGCAGCGTTTACAGGGAAGCCGGCGGGGGGGCTAAAGAGACCCAGTACTTC
J gene: TRBJ2-2; clone size: once; V gene: TRBV7-9; D gene: NA; CDR3 protein: CASSPTGGQNTGELFF; CDR3 DNA: TGTGCCAGCAGTCCTACGGGGGGACAGAACACCGGGGAGCTGTTTTTT